The 32 T cell receptor beta chains below all came from one sample that was sequenced in a study of response to subunit inactivated influenza vaccine. Each CDR3 protein is one row after TCRdb ran MiXCR on the RT-PCR reads. This repertoire shows 500,000 to 600,000 distinct CDR3 sequences, 7.6% found once; its top ten account for under 15%. The source material was PBMCs from blood, sampled around 25 months after vaccination. The origin of the receptors is a man aged 50 to 69 who received an inactivated influenza vaccine.

A few counts support this clonotype. The chain carries TRBV20-1 and TRBJ2-3, with 7 positions matching TRBD2. Losses at the gene ends were 3 bases for V and 4 bases for J; bases not matched to a gene: 7. The CDR3 loop spans 14 amino acids. Germline assignment: CDR1 DFQATT and CDR2 SNEGSKA (reference sequence). CDR3 sequence reads: CSASGIAGSDTQYF. The CDR3, as DNA: TGCAGTGCTAGCGGAATAGCGGGCTCAGATACGCAGTATTTT.

The table lists this clonotype with a few counts. The rearrangement joins TRBV12-3 or TRBV12-4 to TRBJ2-5, with D perhaps being TRBD1 or TRBD2 (6 bases each). V was cut by 1 base and J by 5 bases, with 14 bases left in between. The CDR3 runs to 15 residues. CDR3 loop: CASSLGWGARETQYF. The CDR3 coding sequence is TGTGCCAGCAGTTTAGGTTGGGGGGCCCGGGAGACCCAGTACTTC.

This clonotype was counted many times. The chain recombines TRBV4-1 with TRBJ2-7; D unresolved. The CDR3 length is 16 residues. The V and J ends lost 0 bases and 3 bases respectively, with 15 bases between them. The germline V gene encodes CDR1 MGHRA and CDR2 YSYEKL. DNA for the CDR3: TGCGCCAGCAGCCAAGATTTTCCAGCCTACAACTACGAGCAGTACTTC. Protein product: CASSQDFPAYNYEQYF.

V usage is TRBV7-2 and J usage is TRBJ2-3; D not resolved. Germline V lookup: CDR1 SGHTA, CDR2 FQGNSA. V was shortened by 8 bases and J by 6 bases, with 9 bases between the two germline ends. There are 11 residues in the CDR3. CDR3 bases: TGTGCCAGCCAACTTACGGATACGCAGTATTTT. Translating it yields CASQLTDTQYF.

The CDR3 loop is CASSLNTGYEQYF. CDR3 DNA: TGTGCCAGCAGTTTGAACACCGGCTACGAGCAGTACTTC. The chain has TRBV6-2 or TRBV6-3 and TRBJ2-7; D gene ambiguous. V lost 4 bases and J lost 3, with 10 bases in between. CDR1 and CDR2 from the germline V gene are MNHEY and SVGEGT. CDR3 size: 13 residues.

V gene TRBV5-8 combines with J gene TRBJ1-1, with D uncertain. V was trimmed by 4 bases and J by 0 bases, leaving 16 bases between them. This CDR3 region has 16 residues. CDR1 SGHTS and CDR2 YDEGEE come from the germline V gene. Here the CDR3 DNA reads TGTGCCAGCAGCCCTGGACTGATGAAGATGAACACTGAAGCTTTCTTT. Its protein is CASSPGLMKMNTEAFF.

This clonotype was seen a handful of times. The chain's CDR3 is CASSQGQGIDYGYTF. The CDR3 DNA follows: TGCGCCAGCAGCCAGGGTCAAGGGATCGACTATGGCTACACCTTC. J is TRBJ1-2 and V is TRBV4-3; D unclear. Deletions cut 3 bases from V and 3 bases from J, with 14 bases between. Germline loops: CDR1 LGHNA, CDR2 YSLEER. CDR3 size: 15 residues.

The sample holds a few counts of this clonotype. The V and J genes are TRBV10-3 and TRBJ2-7; either TRBD1 or TRBD2 may fit D (5 bases each). CDR1 ENHRY and CDR2 SYGVKD come from the germline V gene. The CDR3 sequence is 15 residues long. Trimming pared 5 bases from V and 1 base from J, leaving 15 bases between. The CDR3 nucleotides are TGTGCCATCAGTAAAGCCGGGACGGCATCCTACGAGCAGTACTTC. Amino acid sequence: CAISKAGTASYEQYF.

The V call is TRBV6-2 or TRBV6-3, the J call TRBJ1-6, with D unresolved. The V end lost 4 bases, the J end lost 2 bases, and 12 bases lay between the germline ends. CDR1 is MNHEY and CDR2 is SVGEGT in the germline V gene. This CDR3 region has 16 residues. The CDR3 nucleotides are TGTGCCAGCAGTTCTTTGCGGGAAACCTATAATTCACCCCTCCACTTT. Amino acid sequence: CASSSLRETYNSPLHF.

The table lists this clonotype with many counts. This rearrangement joins TRBV12-3 or TRBV12-4 to TRBJ1-1; the D is unclear. The CDR3 length is 14 residues. Trimming shortened V by 8 bases and J by 4 bases, and 17 bases separated the two germline ends. The CDR3 is CASSLGGVRTEAFF. In DNA form, the CDR3 reads TGTGCCAGCTCCCTAGGCGGGGTGCGCACTGAAGCTTTCTTT.

This clonotype has only a few counts. The CDR3 coding sequence is TGTGCCAGCAGTTCCCCCGGGAGGGCCGGGGAGCTGTTTTTT. It specifies CASSSPGRAGELFF. The rearrangement uses TRBV28 and TRBJ2-2, with 8 bases identical to TRBD2. From germline, CDR1 is MDHEN and CDR2 SYDVKM. Unmatched junction bases numbered 4, after V lost 4 bases and J lost 6 bases. This CDR3 spans 14 amino acids.

The V gene is TRBV12-3 or TRBV12-4, the J gene TRBJ2-1; D is possibly TRBD1 or TRBD2 (5 bases each). There are 14 residues in the CDR3. Trimming took off 5 bases at V and 12 bases at J, with 20 bases between the two ends. The CDR3 DNA reads as TGTGCCAGCAGTCAAGGCATCGGGGCCCGGGGGCAGTTCTTC. This encodes CASSQGIGARGQFF.

This clonotype has only a few counts. The chain combines TRBV7-2 with TRBJ1-6; D is uncertain. V was pared by 1 base and J by 9 bases, with 13 bases between. This CDR3 spans 15 amino acids. Germline CDR1 reads SGHTA; CDR2 reads FQGNSA. CDR3: CASSLGYGVGSPLHF. The CDR3 nucleotides are TGTGCCAGCAGCTTAGGTTATGGCGTGGGTTCACCCCTCCACTTT. The variable domain in full, completed from reference TRBV7-2 and TRBJ1-6, reads GAGVSQSPSNKVTEKGKDVELRCDPISGHTALYWYRQSLGQGLEFLIYFQGNSAPDKSGLPSDRFSAERTGGSVSTLTIQRTQQEDSAVYLCASSLGYGVGSPLHFGNGTRLTVT.

This chain connects TRBV5-1 to TRBJ1-3; D remains ambiguous. This CDR3 comprises 19 residues. The germline V gene has CDR1 SGHRS and CDR2 YFSETQ. V was shortened by 0 bases and J by 0 bases, with 19 bases between the two germline ends. This CDR3 reads CASSLAAANSEISGNTIYF. The CDR3, as DNA: TGCGCCAGCAGCTTGGCCGCAGCGAACTCGGAGATCTCTGGAAACACCATATATTTT.

The CDR3 coding sequence is TGTGCCATCGTGAAAAGGGTTGAGCAGTTCTTC. Amino acid sequence: CAIVKRVEQFF. V and J are TRBV2 and TRBJ2-1; D not certain. Germline V gene data show CDR1 as SNHLY and CDR2 as FYNNEI. The CDR3 contains 11 residues. With 10 bases removed from V and 9 bases from J, the gap between germline ends came to 13 bases.

This clonotype was seen many times. The chain joins TRBV7-2 to TRBJ1-5; TRBD1 might be the D (5 bases). Trimming stripped 5 bases from V and 6 bases from J, with 17 bases between. The CDR3 runs to 15 residues. The germline V gene has CDR1 SGHTA and CDR2 FQGNSA. This chain's CDR3 is CASSNGASGGQPQHF. The CDR3, as DNA: TGTGCCAGCAGCAACGGAGCGTCGGGGGGTCAGCCCCAGCATTTT.

This chain connects TRBV11-2 to TRBJ2-5; maybe TRBD1 (5 bases). V dropped 2 bases and J dropped 3 bases, with 7 bases sitting between them. The germline V gene has CDR1 SGHAT and CDR2 FQNNGV. The CDR3 runs 13 residues. CDR3 protein: CASSLSDKETQYF. DNA for the CDR3: TGTGCCAGCAGCTTATCGGACAAAGAGACCCAGTACTTC.

This clonotype was counted between two and nine times. CDR3 amino acids: CASSHDSGGARDTQYF. The CDR3 DNA follows: TGCGCCAGCAGCCACGATAGCGGGGGGGCCAGAGATACGCAGTATTTT. The chain carries TRBV4-3 and TRBJ2-3; 11 bases align to TRBD2. V shed 3 bases, J shed 5 bases, and the junction held 7 bases outside the gene matches. The CDR3 totals 16 residues. Germline assignment: CDR1 LGHNA and CDR2 YSLEER.

This clonotype occurred many times. The chain carries TRBV5-1 and TRBJ1-6, with 7 nucleotides matching TRBD1. V lost 2 bases, J lost 7 bases, and 6 bases stayed unmatched. The CDR3 is 15 residues long. CDR1 and CDR2 from the germline V gene are SGHRS and YFSETQ. The CDR3: CASSLQGQRNSPLHF. In nucleotides, the CDR3 is TGCGCCAGCAGCTTACAGGGACAGCGGAATTCACCCCTCCACTTT.

This clonotype was picked up many times. V gene TRBV7-9 combines with J gene TRBJ2-7; 7 nucleotides align to TRBD1. In germline, CDR1 is SEHNR, CDR2 FQNEAQ (reference sequence). The CDR3 is 13 amino acids. V trimming: 0 bases; J trimming: 5 bases; junction bases outside the gene matches: 1. CDR3: CASSLAGGHEQYF. CDR3 bases: TGTGCCAGCAGCTTAGCAGGGGGCCACGAGCAGTACTTC.

This chain connects TRBV10-3 to TRBJ2-3; 14 bases line up with TRBD2. Germline V lookup: CDR1 ENHRY, CDR2 SYGVKD. The trim removed 4 bases at V and 5 bases at J, leaving 2 bases unmatched. The CDR3 is made up of 15 amino acids. The CDR3 DNA reads TGTGCCATCAGTGGACTAGCGGGGGGGGAAGATACGCAGTATTTT. It specifies CAISGLAGGEDTQYF.

This clonotype was counted many times. The chain links TRBV6-2 or TRBV6-3 to TRBJ2-1; possibly TRBD2 for D (6 bases). Germline CDR1 reads MNHEY; CDR2 reads SVGEGT. Deletions cut 6 bases from V and 1 base from J, with 10 bases between. The CDR3 is 14 amino acids. Here the CDR3 reads CASRRDLSYNEQFF. The CDR3 DNA sequence: TGTGCCAGCAGACGGGACTTATCCTACAATGAGCAGTTCTTC.

The rearrangement uses TRBV12-3 or TRBV12-4 and TRBJ1-1, with TRBD1 identical over 7 bases. Germline trimming cut 1 base from V and 0 bases from J; bases unmatched to any gene: 11. The CDR3 extends over 18 amino acids. CDR3 bases: TGTGCCAGCAGTTTAGGCCCCCGACAGGGACCCTTGAACACTGAAGCTTTCTTT. Translation: CASSLGPRQGPLNTEAFF.

This clonotype was seen more than once but under ten times. This CDR3 reads CASRGTEDAYGYTF. The CDR3 DNA is TGTGCCAGCAGGGGGACAGAAGACGCATATGGCTACACCTTC. The chain has TRBV6-2 or TRBV6-3 and TRBJ1-2, with 7 positions matching TRBD1. Looked up from germline, CDR1 is MNHEY and CDR2 is SVGEGT. V shed 6 bases and J 5 bases; nucleotides not matched to a gene: 9. The CDR3 consists of 14 residues.

In its sample, this clonotype was seen a few times. V gene TRBV12-3 or TRBV12-4 combines with J gene TRBJ2-5; D is undetermined. The CDR3 has 13 residues. Deletions cut 7 bases from V and 1 base from J, with 10 bases between. The CDR3 reads CASTTTTQETQYF. CDR3 DNA: TGTGCCAGCACTACGACAACCCAAGAGACCCAGTACTTC.

The rearrangement uses TRBV5-1 and TRBJ2-7; 9 bases agree with TRBD2. Germline V CDR1 and CDR2: SGHRS, YFSETQ. The CDR3 length is 15 residues. Unmatched junction bases numbered 2, after V lost 1 base and J lost 0 bases. CDR3 residues: CASSLFSGSSYEQYF. CDR3 coding DNA: TGCGCCAGCAGCTTGTTTAGCGGGAGCTCCTACGAGCAGTACTTC.

This clonotype has only a few counts. J is TRBJ2-7 and V is TRBV20-1; tentatively, D is TRBD2 (5 bases). The CDR3 totals 14 residues. Germline CDR1 and CDR2: DFQATT and SNEGSKA (reference sequence). Trimming removed 5 bases at V and 1 base at J, with 15 bases between. CDR3 nucleotides: TGCAGTGCTGCCTTCGGAGGAGCTTCCTACGAGCAGTACTTC. Translating gives CSAAFGGASYEQYF.

There are a few counts of this clonotype. The chain combines TRBV3-1 with TRBJ1-2; D call uncertain. Looked up from germline, CDR1 is LGHDT and CDR2 is YNNKEL (reference sequence). Trimming removed 3 bases at V and 6 bases at J, with 8 bases between. This CDR3 has 12 residues. CDR3 region: CASSQGWDGYTF. The DNA of the CDR3 is TGTGCCAGCAGCCAGGGCTGGGATGGCTACACCTTC.

The chain couples TRBV4-2 to TRBJ2-4; D perhaps matches TRBD1 (6 bases). In germline, CDR1 is LGHNA, CDR2 YNFKEQ. V lost 0 bases and J lost 3, with 21 bases in between. The CDR3 spans 19 residues. The CDR3 DNA is TGTGCCAGCAGCCAAGACTCCGGGCCCCGACAGGCTGGCAAAAACATTCAGTACTTC. Encoded protein: CASSQDSGPRQAGKNIQYF.

This clonotype was recorded a few times. V usage is TRBV29-1 and J usage is TRBJ1-1, with no clear D. CDR1 and CDR2 (germline): SQVTM, ANQGSEA. V was pared by 2 bases and J by 2 bases, with 6 bases between. The CDR3 length is 12 residues. The CDR3 coding sequence is TGCAGCGTTGAACCCCACAACACTGAAGCTTTCTTT. This translates into CSVEPHNTEAFF.

This clonotype was recorded at least ten times. This sequence joins TRBV27 and TRBJ2-2; possibly TRBD2 for D (6 bases). The CDR3 extends over 15 amino acids. The germline V and J ends were trimmed by 5 bases and 2 bases, with 12 bases remaining between them. CDR1 is MNHEY, CDR2 SMNVEV, per germline (reference sequence). CDR3 in amino acids: CASSLARGNTGELFF. The CDR3 DNA follows: TGTGCCAGCAGTCTGGCGCGGGGCAACACCGGGGAGCTGTTTTTT.

This clonotype was seen at least ten times. This chain links TRBV6-2 or TRBV6-3 with TRBJ2-2; D uncertain. The CDR3 runs to 15 residues. Germline CDR1 MNHEY, CDR2 SVGEGT. V was clipped by 1 base and J by 4 bases, with 10 bases between them. Here the CDR3 reads CASSYFSSTTGELFF. CDR3 sequence (DNA): TGTGCCAGCAGTTACTTCTCCTCGACCACCGGGGAGCTGTTTTTT.